This paragraph covers one T cell receptor (beta chain) sequence. Per the authors' pipeline: Amplifying reference gene primers gave estimates of nucleated cell counts. Generated by immunoSEQ multiplex PCR, the TCRdb table keeps only in-frame clones and is missing some. V and J calls and clone size come straight from that table; D and trimming were deduced from the DNA. The sample has 110,000 or so clones; around 84% are singletons. This record comes from a study of blood T cell repertoires in COVID-19. In the study overall: Spain, Italy and the United States supplied samples that represented acute and convalescent COVID-19. PBMCs, B-cell-depleted T cells, or T cells provided the cDNA or gDNA that made up the material.

Germline lookup yields CDR1 SGHNT and CDR2 YYREEE (reference sequence). The ends lost 4 bases at V and 7 bases at J; junction bases unmatched: 18. This CDR3 has 19 amino acids. The clonotype comes from a woman aged 40 to 50 with acute or convalescent COVID-19. The V call is TRBV5-4, the J call TRBJ1-4; the match to TRBD1 covers 11 bases. The sequencing sample was made of peripheral blood. The CDR3 nucleotides read TGTGCCAGCAGCGGATCTCCGGGACAGGGGGTTCGTGTGGGTGAAAAACTGTTTTTT. It specifies CASSGSPGQGVRVGEKLFF.